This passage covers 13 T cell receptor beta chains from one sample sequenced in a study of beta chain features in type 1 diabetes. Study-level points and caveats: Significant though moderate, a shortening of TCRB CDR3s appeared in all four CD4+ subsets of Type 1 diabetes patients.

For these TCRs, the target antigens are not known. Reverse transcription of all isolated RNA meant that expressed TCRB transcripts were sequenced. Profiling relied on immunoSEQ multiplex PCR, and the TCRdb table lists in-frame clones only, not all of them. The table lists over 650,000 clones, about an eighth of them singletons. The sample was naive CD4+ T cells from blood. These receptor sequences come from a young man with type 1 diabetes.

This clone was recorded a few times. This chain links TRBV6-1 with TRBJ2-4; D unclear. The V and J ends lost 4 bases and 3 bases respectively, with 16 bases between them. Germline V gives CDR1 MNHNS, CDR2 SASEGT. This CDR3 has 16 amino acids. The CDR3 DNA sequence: TGTGCCAGCAGTGTATATCGGTTACTGGGCAAAAACATTCAGTACTTC. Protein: CASSVYRLLGKNIQYF.

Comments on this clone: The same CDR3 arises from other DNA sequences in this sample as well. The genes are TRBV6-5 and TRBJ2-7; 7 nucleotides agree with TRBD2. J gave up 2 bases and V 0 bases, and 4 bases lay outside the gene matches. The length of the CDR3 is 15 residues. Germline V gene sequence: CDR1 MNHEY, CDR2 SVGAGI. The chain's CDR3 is CASSYSGGSPYEQYF. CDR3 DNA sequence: TGTGCCAGCAGTTACTCGGGAGGGTCGCCCTACGAGCAGTACTTC.

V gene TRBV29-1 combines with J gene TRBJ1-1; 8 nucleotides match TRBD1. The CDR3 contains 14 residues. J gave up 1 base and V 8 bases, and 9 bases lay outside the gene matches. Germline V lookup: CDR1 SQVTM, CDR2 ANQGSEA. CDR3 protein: CSFTRTGPNTEAFF. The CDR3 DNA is TGCAGCTTCACCAGGACAGGGCCGAACACTGAAGCTTTCTTT.

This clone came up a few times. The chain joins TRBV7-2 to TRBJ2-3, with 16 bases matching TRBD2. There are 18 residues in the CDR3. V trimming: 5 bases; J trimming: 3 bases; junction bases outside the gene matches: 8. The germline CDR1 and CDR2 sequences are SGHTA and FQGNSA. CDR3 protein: CASSPGTSGGAETDTQYF. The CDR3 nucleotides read TGTGCCAGCAGCCCCGGGACTAGCGGGGGGGCGGAAACAGATACGCAGTATTTT.

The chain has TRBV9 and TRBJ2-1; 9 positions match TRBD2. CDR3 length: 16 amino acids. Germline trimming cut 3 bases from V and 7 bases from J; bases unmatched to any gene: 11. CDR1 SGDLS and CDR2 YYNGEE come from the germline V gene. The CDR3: CASSDRDSGGRNEQFF. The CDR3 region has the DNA TGTGCCAGCAGCGACCGAGATAGCGGGGGAAGGAATGAGCAGTTCTTC.

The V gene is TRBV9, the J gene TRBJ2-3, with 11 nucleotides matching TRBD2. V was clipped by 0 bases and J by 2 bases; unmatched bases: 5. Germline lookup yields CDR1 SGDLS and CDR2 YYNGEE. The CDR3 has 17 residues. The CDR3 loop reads CASSVGASGGHTDTQYF. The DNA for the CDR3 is TGTGCCAGCAGCGTAGGGGCTAGCGGGGGGCACACAGATACGCAGTATTTT.

This CDR3 is CASSIGGSGANVLTF. CDR3 sequence (DNA): TGTGCCAGCAGCATCGGGGGCTCTGGGGCCAACGTCCTGACTTTC. This chain uses TRBV7-6 with TRBJ2-6, with D perhaps matching TRBD2 (6 bases). Between the trimmed V and J ends, which lost 5 bases and 0 bases, there was a span of 8 bases. CDR3 size: 15 residues. The germline V gene has CDR1 SGHVS and CDR2 FNYEAQ.

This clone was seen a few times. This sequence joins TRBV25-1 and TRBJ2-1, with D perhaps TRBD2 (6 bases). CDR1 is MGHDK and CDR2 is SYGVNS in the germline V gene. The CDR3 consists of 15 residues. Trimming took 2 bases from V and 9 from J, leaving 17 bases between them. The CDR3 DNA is TGTGCCAGCAGTGAAATCGCGGGTGGGAGGCGTGAGCAGTTCTTC. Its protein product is CASSEIAGGRREQFF.

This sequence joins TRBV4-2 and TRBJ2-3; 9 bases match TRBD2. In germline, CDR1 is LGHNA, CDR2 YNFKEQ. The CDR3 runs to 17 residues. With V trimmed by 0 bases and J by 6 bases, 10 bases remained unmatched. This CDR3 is CASSQEGASGVEDTQYF. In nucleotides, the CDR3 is TGTGCCAGCAGCCAAGAGGGGGCTAGCGGGGTTGAGGATACGCAGTATTTT.

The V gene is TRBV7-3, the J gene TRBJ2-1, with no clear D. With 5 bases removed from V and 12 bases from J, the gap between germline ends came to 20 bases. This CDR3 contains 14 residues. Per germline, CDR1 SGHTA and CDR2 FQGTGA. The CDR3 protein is CASSLQKTTKGQFF. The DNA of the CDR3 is TGTGCCAGCAGCCTGCAAAAAACTACGAAAGGGCAGTTCTTC. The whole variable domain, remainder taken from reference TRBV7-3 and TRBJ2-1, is GAGVSQTPSNKVTEKGKYVELRCDPISGHTALYWYRQSLGQGPEFLIYFQGTGAADDSGLPNDRFFAVRPEGSVSTLKIQRTERGDSAVYLCASSLQKTTKGQFFGPGTRLTVL.

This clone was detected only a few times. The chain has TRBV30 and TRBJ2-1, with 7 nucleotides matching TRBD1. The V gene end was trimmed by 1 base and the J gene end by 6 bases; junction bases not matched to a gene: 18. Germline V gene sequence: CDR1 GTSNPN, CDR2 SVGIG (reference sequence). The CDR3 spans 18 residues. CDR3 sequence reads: CAWSGDRIGGLTANEQFF. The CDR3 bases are TGTGCCTGGAGTGGGGACAGAATTGGTGGCCTCACGGCCAATGAGCAGTTCTTC.

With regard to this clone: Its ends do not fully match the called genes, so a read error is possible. Here the CDR3 DNA reads TGTGCCAGCAGCGCCCCCCCCTTT. Amino acid sequence: CASSAPPF. The genes are TRBV9 and TRBJ1-1; D is unclear. Germline CDR1 SGDLS, CDR2 YYNGEE. The CDR3 is 8 amino acids. The full variable domain, completed using reference TRBV9 and TRBJ1-1, is DSGVTQTPKHLITATGQRVTLRCSPRSGDLSVYWYQQSLDQGLQFLIQYYNGEERAKGNILERFSAQQFPDLHSELNLSSLELGDSALYFCASSAPPFGQGTRLTVV.

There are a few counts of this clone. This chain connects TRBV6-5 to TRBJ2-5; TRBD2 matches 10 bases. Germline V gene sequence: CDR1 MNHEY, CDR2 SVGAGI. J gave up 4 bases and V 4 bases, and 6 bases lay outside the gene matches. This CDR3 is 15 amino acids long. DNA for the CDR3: TGTGCCAGCAGTTTAAGAGCGGGGGGGAGAGAGACCCAGTACTTC. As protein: CASSLRAGGRETQYF.